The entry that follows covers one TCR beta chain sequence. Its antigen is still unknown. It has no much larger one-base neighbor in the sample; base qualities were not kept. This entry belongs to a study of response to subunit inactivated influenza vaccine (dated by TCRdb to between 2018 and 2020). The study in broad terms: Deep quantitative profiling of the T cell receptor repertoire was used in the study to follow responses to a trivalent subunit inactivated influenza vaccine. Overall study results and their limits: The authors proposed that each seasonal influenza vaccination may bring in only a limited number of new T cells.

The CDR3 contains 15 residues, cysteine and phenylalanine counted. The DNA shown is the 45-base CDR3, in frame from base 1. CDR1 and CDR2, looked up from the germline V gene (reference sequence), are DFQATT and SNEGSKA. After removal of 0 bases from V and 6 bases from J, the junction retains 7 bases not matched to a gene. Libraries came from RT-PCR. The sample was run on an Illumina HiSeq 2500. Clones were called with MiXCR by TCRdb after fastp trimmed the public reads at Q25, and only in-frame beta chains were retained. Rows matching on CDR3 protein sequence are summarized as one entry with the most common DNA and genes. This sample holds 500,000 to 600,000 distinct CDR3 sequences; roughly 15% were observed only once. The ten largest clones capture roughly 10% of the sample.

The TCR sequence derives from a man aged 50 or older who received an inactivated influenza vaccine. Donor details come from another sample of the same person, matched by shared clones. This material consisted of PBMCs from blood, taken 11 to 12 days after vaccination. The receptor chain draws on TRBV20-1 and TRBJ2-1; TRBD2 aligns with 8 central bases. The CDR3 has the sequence CSARDGSGRSNEQFF. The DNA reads TGCAGTGCTAGAGACGGGAGCGGGAGATCCAATGAGCAGTTCTTC.